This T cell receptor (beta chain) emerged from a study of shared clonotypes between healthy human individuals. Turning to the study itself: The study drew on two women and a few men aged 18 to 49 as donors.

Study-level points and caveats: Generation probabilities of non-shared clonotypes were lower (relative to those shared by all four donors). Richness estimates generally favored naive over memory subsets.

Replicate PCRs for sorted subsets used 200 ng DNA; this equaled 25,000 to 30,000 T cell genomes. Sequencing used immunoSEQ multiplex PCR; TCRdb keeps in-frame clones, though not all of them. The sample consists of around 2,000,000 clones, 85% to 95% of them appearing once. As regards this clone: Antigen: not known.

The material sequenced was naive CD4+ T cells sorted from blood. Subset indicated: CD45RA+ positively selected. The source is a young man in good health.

The CDR3 spells CATSPRFSTEAFF. The CDR3 bases are TGTGCCACCAGCCCCCGTTTTAGCACTGAAGCTTTCTTT. The chain has TRBV15 and TRBJ1-1; D is undetermined. The CDR3 consists of 13 residues. CDR1 and CDR2 (germline): LNHNV, YYDKDF (reference sequence). Trimming pared 5 bases from V and 4 bases from J, leaving 11 bases between. The variable domain in full, with the rest retrieved from reference TRBV15 and TRBJ1-1, is DAMVIQNPRYQVTQFGKPVTLSCSQTLNHNVMYWYQQKSSQAPKLLFHYYDKDFNNEADTPDNFQSRRPNTSFCFLDIRSPGLGDTAMYLCATSPRFSTEAFFGQGTRLTVV.